The clone carrying this T cell receptor beta chain is a singleton in its sample. Antigen unknown. The sample comes from a study of shared clonotypes between healthy human individuals. Overall study findings and caveats: Read depth was anticipated to influence clonotype sharing among donors.

Here immunoSEQ multiplex PCR was the method, and the copy in TCRdb shows in-frame clones only, minus some. The sample has just over 2,000,000 clones, about 95% seen once. CD45RO-negative cells were positively selected for CCR7, leaving out terminally differentiated effector memory CD45RA+ cells. This sequence originates from a young man in good health. Sequences were obtained from naive CD8+ T cells sorted from blood.

DNA for the CDR3: TGTGCCAGCAGCTTGGTGGTAGGGCAGGGAGAGACCCAGTACTTC. This encodes CASSLVVGQGETQYF. The chain is built from TRBV5-4 and TRBJ2-5, with a weak D call TRBD1 (5 bases). The V and J ends lost 0 bases and 4 bases respectively, with 13 bases between them. The CDR3 length is 15 residues. The germline gives CDR1 SGHNT, CDR2 YYREEE (reference sequence). The variable domain in full, with the rest retrieved from reference TRBV5-4 and TRBJ2-5, is ETGVTQSPTHLIKTRGQQVTLRCSSQSGHNTVSWYQQALGQGPQFIFQYYREEENGRGNFPPRFSGLQFPNYSSELNVNALELDDSALYLCASSLVVGQGETQYFGPGTRLLVL.